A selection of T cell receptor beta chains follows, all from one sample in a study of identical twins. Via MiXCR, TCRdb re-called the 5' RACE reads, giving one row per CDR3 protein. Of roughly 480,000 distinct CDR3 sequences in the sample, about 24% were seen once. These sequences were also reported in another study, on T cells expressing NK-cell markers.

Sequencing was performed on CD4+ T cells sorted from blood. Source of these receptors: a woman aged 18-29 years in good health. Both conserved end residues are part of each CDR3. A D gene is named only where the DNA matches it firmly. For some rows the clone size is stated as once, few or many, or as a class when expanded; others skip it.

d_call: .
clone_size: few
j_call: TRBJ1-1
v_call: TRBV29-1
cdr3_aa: CSVAWPDRDTEAFF
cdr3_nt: TGCAGCGTGGCGTGGCCCGACCGGGACACTGAAGCTTTCTTT

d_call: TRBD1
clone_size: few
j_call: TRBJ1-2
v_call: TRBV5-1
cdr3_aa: CASSRQWTGQRARGYTF
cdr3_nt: TGCGCCAGCAGCCGACAGTGGACAGGGCAAAGGGCTCGAGGCTACACCTTC

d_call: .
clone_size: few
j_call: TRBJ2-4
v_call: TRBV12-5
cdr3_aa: CASGFPGTGAKNIQYF
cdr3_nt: TGTGCTAGTGGTTTTCCAGGGACGGGGGCCAAAAACATTCAGTACTTC

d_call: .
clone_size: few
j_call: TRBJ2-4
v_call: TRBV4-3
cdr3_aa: CASSQEGPTSSKNIQYF
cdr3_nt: TGCGCCAGCAGCCAAGAGGGACCTACTAGTTCCAAAAACATTCAGTACTTC

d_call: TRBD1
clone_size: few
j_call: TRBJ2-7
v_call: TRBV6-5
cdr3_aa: CASSYSNRGYEQYF
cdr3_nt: TGTGCCAGCAGTTACTCGAACAGGGGTTACGAGCAGTACTTC

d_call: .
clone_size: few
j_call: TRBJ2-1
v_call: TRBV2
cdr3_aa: CASSENLGDEQFF
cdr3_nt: TGTGCCAGCAGTGAAAACCTAGGGGATGAGCAGTTCTTC

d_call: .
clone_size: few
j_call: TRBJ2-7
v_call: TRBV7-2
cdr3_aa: CASSLTINYIHEQYF
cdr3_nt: TGTGCCAGCAGCTTAACAATCAATTATATCCACGAGCAGTACTTC

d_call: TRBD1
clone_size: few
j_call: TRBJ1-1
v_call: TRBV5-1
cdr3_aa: CASSSDRGGTEAFF
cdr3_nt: TGCGCCAGCAGTTCGGACAGGGGAGGGACTGAAGCTTTCTTT

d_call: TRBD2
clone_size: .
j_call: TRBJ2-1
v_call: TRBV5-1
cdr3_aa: CASSVSGGRSYNEQFF
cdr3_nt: TGCGCCAGCAGCGTTAGCGGGGGTCGCTCCTACAATGAGCAGTTCTTC

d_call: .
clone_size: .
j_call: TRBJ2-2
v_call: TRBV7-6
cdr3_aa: CASSFRTANTGELFF
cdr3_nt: TGTGCCAGCAGCTTCCGGACAGCTAACACCGGGGAGCTGTTTTTT

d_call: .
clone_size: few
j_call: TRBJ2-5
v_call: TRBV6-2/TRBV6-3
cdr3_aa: CASTPRSVGETQYF
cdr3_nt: TGTGCCAGCACCCCCCGGTCAGTCGGCGAGACCCAGTACTTC

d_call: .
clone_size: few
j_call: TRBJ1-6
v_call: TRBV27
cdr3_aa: CASSLRRSNSPLHF
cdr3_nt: TGTGCCAGCAGTTTAAGGAGATCGAATTCACCCCTCCACTTT

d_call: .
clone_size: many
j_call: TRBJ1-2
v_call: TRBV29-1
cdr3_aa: CSVSKGRLYGYTF
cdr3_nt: TGCAGCGTCTCGAAGGGCCGGCTCTATGGCTACACCTTC

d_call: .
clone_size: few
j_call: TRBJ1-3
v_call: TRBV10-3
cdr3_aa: CAISSASGNTIYF
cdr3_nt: TGTGCCATCAGTTCAGCCAGTGGAAACACCATATATTTT

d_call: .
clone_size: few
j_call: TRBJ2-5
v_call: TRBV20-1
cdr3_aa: CSARLHSERETQYF
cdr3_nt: TGCAGTGCTAGATTGCATTCGGAGAGGGAGACCCAGTACTTC

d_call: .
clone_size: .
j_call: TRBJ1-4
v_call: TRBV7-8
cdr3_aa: CASSFAGTEKLFF
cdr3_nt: TGTGCCAGCAGCTTCGCCGGGACTGAAAAACTGTTTTTT

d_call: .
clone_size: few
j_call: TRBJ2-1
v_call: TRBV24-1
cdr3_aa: CATSDGRSGNNEQFF
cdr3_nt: TGTGCCACCAGTGATGGAAGGTCCGGGAATAATGAGCAGTTCTTC

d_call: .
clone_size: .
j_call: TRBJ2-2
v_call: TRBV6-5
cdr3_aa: CASSYGGAITGELFF
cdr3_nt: TGTGCCAGCAGTTATGGGGGGGCCATCACCGGGGAGCTGTTTTTT

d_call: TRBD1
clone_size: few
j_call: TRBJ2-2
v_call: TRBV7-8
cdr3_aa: CASSLEAYRGWYTGELFF
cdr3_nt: TGTGCCAGCAGCTTAGAGGCTTACAGGGGGTGGTACACCGGGGAGCTGTTTTTT

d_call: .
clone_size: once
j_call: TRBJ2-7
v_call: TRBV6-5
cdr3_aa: CASSSPWNYEQYF
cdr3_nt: TGTGCCAGCAGTTCCCCTTGGAACTACGAGCAGTACTTC

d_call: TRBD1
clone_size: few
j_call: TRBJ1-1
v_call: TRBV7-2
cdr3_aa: CASGLGTDLGEAFF
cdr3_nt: TGTGCCAGCGGTCTAGGGACAGATTTAGGTGAAGCTTTCTTT

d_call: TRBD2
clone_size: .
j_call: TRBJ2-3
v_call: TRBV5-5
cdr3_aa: CASSFAGDADTQYF
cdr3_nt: TGTGCCAGCAGCTTTGCGGGGGACGCGGATACGCAGTATTTT

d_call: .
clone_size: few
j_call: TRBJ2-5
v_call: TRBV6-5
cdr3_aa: CASSLGVRTETQYF
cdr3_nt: TGTGCCAGCAGTTTAGGGGTGAGAACGGAGACCCAGTACTTC

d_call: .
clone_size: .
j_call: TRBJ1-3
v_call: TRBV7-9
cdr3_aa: CASSLGAGNTIYF
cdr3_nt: TGTGCCAGCAGCTTGGGGGCTGGAAACACCATATATTTT

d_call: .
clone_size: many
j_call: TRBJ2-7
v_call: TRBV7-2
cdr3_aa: CASSFAYEQYF
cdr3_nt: TGTGCCAGCAGCTTCGCCTACGAGCAGTACTTC

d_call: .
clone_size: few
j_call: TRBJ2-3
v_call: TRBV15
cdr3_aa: CATSRGFGSTTDTQYF
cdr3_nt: TGTGCCACCAGCAGAGGATTCGGGAGCACCACAGATACGCAGTATTTT

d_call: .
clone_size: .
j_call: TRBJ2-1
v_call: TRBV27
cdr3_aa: CASVGVGIFYNEQFF
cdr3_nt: TGTGCCAGCGTGGGGGTGGGCATATTTTACAATGAGCAGTTCTTC

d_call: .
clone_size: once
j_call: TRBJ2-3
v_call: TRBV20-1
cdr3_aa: CSLRSADTQYF
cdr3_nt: TGCAGTTTACGGAGCGCTGATACGCAGTATTTT

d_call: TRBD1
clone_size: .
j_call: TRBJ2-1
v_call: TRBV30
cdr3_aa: CAWSPDRYNEQFF
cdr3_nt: TGTGCCTGGAGTCCGGACAGGTACAATGAGCAGTTCTTC

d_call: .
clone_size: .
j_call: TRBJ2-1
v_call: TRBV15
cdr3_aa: CATSRDPYNEQFF
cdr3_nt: TGTGCCACCAGCAGAGATCCCTACAATGAGCAGTTCTTC

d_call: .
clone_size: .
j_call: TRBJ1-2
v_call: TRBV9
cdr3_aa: CASSVLEAAHTF
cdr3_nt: TGTGCCAGCAGCGTTTTGGAAGCGGCACACACCTTC

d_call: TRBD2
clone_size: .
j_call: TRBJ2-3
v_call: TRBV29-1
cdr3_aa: CSVLTSGGPRTDTQYF
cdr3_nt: TGCAGCGTCCTGACTAGCGGGGGACCTCGCACAGATACGCAGTATTTT

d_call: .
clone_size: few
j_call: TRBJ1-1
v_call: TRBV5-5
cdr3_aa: CASSFSHGRNTEAFF
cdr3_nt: TGTGCCAGCAGCTTTAGCCACGGGCGAAACACTGAAGCTTTCTTT

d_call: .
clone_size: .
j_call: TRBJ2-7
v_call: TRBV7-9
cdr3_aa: CASSRLDYEQYF
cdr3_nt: TGTGCCAGCAGTCGACTAGACTACGAGCAGTACTTC

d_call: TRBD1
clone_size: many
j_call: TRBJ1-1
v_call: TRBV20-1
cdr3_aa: CSAASNRDRGSTEAFF
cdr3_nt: TGCAGTGCAGCGTCTAACCGGGACAGGGGGAGCACTGAAGCTTTCTTT

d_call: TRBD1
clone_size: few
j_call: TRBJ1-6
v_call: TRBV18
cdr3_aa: CASSAGQGYGSPLHF
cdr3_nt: TGTGCCAGCTCAGCGGGACAGGGGTACGGTTCACCCCTCCACTTT

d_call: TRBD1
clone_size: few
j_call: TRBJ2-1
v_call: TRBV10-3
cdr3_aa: CAISESRDRSYNEQFF
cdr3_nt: TGTGCCATCAGTGAGTCGAGGGACAGGTCTTACAATGAGCAGTTCTTC

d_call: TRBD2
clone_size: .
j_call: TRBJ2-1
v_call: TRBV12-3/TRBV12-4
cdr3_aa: CASSSNSGSRNEQFF
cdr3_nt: TGTGCCAGCAGTTCGAATAGCGGGAGTCGGAATGAGCAGTTCTTC

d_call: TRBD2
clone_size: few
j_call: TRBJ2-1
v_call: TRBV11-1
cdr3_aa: CASSLGVGLAGGHSYNEQFF
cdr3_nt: TGTGCCAGCAGCTTAGGAGTCGGACTAGCGGGAGGGCACTCCTACAATGAGCAGTTCTTC

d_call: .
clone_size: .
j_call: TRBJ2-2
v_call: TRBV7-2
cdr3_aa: CASSLAISLEGNTGELFF
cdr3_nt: TGTGCCAGCAGCTTAGCCATCTCTTTAGAAGGGAACACCGGGGAGCTGTTTTTT

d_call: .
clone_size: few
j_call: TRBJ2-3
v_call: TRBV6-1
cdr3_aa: CASSPERTFTDTQYF
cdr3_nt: TGTGCCAGCAGCCCGGAGCGTACATTCACAGATACGCAGTATTTT

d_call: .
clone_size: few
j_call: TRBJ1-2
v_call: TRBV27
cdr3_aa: CASSPLGRSKGYTF
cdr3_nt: TGTGCCAGCAGTCCCCTCGGACGATCAAAGGGCTACACCTTC

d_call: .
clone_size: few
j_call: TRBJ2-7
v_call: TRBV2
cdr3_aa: CASSERVLYEQYF
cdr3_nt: TGTGCCAGCAGTGAAAGGGTTTTGTACGAGCAGTACTTC

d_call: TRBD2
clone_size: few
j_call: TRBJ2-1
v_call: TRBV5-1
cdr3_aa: CASSEAGFRGEQFF
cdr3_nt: TGCGCCAGCAGCGAAGCGGGGTTCCGGGGAGAGCAGTTCTTC

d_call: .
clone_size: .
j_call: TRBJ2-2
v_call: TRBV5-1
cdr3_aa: CASRTNDAGELFF
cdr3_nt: TGCGCCAGCAGGACTAATGATGCCGGGGAGCTGTTTTTT

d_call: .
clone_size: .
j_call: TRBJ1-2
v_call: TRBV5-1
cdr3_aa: CASSHGQTTNYGYTF
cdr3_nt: TGCGCCAGCAGCCACGGACAGACAACTAACTATGGCTACACCTTC

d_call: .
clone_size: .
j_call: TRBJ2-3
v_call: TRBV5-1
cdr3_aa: CASSGQPGGTDTQYF
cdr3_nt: TGCGCCAGCAGCGGACAGCCCGGAGGCACAGATACGCAGTATTTT

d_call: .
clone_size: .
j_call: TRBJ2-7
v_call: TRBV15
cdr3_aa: CATSRVLAGSYEQYF
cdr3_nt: TGTGCCACCAGCAGAGTGCTGGCGGGATCATACGAGCAGTACTTC

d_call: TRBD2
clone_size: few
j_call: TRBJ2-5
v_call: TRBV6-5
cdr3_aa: CASSYSIAGGQETQYF
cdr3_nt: TGTGCCAGCAGTTACTCGATTGCGGGAGGGCAAGAGACCCAGTACTTC

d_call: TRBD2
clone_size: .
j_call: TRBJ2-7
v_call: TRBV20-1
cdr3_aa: CSARDRYLASGSYEQYF
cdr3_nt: TGCAGTGCTAGAGATCGGTATTTGGCTAGCGGCAGCTACGAGCAGTACTTC

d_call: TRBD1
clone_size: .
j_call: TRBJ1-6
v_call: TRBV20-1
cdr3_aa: CSARGQGGTPLHF
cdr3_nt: TGCAGTGCTAGAGGTCAGGGGGGGACACCCCTCCACTTT

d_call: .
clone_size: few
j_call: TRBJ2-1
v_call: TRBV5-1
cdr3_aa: CASSSPGNYNEQFF
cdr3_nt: TGCGCCAGCAGCTCTCCGGGAAACTACAATGAGCAGTTCTTC

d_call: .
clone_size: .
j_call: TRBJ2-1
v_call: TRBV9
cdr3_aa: CASSLTPDQYNEQFF
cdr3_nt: TGTGCCAGCAGCTTGACGCCGGACCAGTACAATGAGCAGTTCTTC

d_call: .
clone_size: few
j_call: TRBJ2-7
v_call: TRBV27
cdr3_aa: CASRERLGGYEQYF
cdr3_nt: TGTGCCAGCAGGGAACGCCTCGGGGGCTACGAGCAGTACTTC

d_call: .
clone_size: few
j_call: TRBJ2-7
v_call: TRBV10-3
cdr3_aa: CAIRRALSSYEQYF
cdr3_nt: TGTGCCATCAGACGGGCCTTGAGCTCCTACGAGCAGTACTTC

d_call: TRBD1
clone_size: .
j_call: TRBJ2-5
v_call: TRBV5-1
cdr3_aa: CASSYGTGPQETQYF
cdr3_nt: TGCGCCAGCAGCTACGGGACAGGGCCGCAAGAGACCCAGTACTTC

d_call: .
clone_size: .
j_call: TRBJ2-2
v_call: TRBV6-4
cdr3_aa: CASSTLQDTGELFF
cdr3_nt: TGTGCCAGCAGTACCTTACAGGACACCGGGGAGCTGTTTTTT

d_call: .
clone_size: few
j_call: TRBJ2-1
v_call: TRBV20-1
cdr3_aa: CSAILSGGYNEQFF
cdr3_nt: TGCAGTGCCATTCTTAGCGGAGGCTACAATGAGCAGTTCTTC

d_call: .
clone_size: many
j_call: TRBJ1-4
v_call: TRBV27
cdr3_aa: CASSLAGVGNEKLFF
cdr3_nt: TGTGCCAGCAGTTTGGCTGGGGTCGGTAATGAAAAACTGTTTTTT